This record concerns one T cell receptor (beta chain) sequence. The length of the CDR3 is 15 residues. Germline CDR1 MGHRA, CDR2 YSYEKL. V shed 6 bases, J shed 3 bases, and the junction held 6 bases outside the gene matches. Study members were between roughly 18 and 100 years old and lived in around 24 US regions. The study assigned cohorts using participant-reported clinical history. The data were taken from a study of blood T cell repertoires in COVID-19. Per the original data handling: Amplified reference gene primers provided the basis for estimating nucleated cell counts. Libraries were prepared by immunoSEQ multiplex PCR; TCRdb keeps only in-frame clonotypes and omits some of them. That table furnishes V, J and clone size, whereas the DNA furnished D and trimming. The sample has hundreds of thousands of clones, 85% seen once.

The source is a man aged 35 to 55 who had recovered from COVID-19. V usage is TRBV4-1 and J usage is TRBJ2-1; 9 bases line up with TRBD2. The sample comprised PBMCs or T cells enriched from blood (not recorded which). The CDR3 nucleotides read TGCGCCAGCAGGTGGCGCGGGGGGGACTACAATGAGCAGTTCTTC. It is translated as CASRWRGGDYNEQFF.